This TCR beta chain was sequenced in a study of Ad26.COV2.S vaccination and SARS-CoV-2 variants. As to treatment: around 19 received Ad26.COV2.S at low or high dose, single or two shots; about five received placebo; per-sample allocation not given. Sampling took place 63 days after the first vaccine or placebo injection. This clone was detected only once. Deletions cut 0 bases from V and 0 bases from J, with 10 bases between. Germline V lookup: CDR1 SGHRS, CDR2 YFSETQ. The length of the CDR3 is 16 residues. Only in-frame clones appear in the TCRdb table, and some are missing; sequencing was by immunoSEQ multiplex PCR. Seen here are 400,000 to 450,000 clones, about 93% observed once, and the top ten hold 12%.

This receptor was taken from a person between 18 and 65 years old who received the Ad26.COV2.S COVID-19 vaccine or a placebo. The rearrangement uses TRBV5-1 and TRBJ2-1, with D uncertain. Material: peripheral blood, obtained in a trial of Ad26.COV2.S vaccine versus placebo. The CDR3 nucleotides are TGCGCCAGCAGCTTGGAGGTGCTAAGCTCCTACAATGAGCAGTTCTTC. Its protein is CASSLEVLSSYNEQFF.